The 3 T cell receptor beta chains presented below share a single source sample, sequenced in a study of CD8+ T cells in alopecia areata. cDNA prepared by RNA extraction and subsequent reverse transcription served as the template for sequencing. Using immunoSEQ multiplex PCR, the repertoire was profiled, and TCRdb retains in-frame clones only, with some absent. The table lists about 120,000 clones, under 40% of them singletons, with 3% to 3.5% in the top ten. Sample: CD4+ T cells sorted from blood. These receptors all come from a human donor with alopecia areata.

There are a few counts of this clone. This chain connects TRBV28 to TRBJ1-2; D might be TRBD1 (5 bases). The CDR3 runs to 16 residues. Germline CDR1 and CDR2: MDHEN and SYDVKM. V gave up 5 bases and J gave up 6 bases, with 22 bases separating them. The CDR3 nucleotides are TGTGCCAGCAGTCCCCCCCAAGGAGGCAGGGTGAATGGCTACACCTTC. It codes for CASSPPQGGRVNGYTF.

This clone showed up just a few times. This chain uses TRBV7-2 with TRBJ1-5; D is perhaps TRBD1 (5 bases). The CDR3 is 14 residues long. Germline V lookup: CDR1 SGHTA, CDR2 FQGNSA. V gave up 4 bases and J gave up 0 bases, with 7 bases separating them. CDR3 protein: CASSSRGSNQPQHF. The CDR3 DNA is TGTGCCAGCAGCTCTAGGGGTAGCAATCAGCCCCAGCATTTT. The full variable domain, with the rest looked up from reference TRBV7-2 and TRBJ1-5, is GAGVSQSPSNKVTEKGKDVELRCDPISGHTALYWYRQSLGQGLEFLIYFQGNSAPDKSGLPSDRFSAERTGGSVSTLTIQRTQQEDSAVYLCASSSRGSNQPQHFGDGTRLSIL.

This clone was counted only a few times. The chain joins TRBV29-1 to TRBJ2-6; D may be TRBD1 or TRBD2 (5 bases each). CDR1 is SQVTM and CDR2 is ANQGSEA in the germline V gene. V gave up 4 bases and J gave up 1 base, with 8 bases separating them. CDR3 length: 14 residues. The CDR3 is CSVAWGSGANVLTF. CDR3 in DNA: TGCAGCGTTGCCTGGGGGTCTGGGGCCAACGTCCTGACTTTC.